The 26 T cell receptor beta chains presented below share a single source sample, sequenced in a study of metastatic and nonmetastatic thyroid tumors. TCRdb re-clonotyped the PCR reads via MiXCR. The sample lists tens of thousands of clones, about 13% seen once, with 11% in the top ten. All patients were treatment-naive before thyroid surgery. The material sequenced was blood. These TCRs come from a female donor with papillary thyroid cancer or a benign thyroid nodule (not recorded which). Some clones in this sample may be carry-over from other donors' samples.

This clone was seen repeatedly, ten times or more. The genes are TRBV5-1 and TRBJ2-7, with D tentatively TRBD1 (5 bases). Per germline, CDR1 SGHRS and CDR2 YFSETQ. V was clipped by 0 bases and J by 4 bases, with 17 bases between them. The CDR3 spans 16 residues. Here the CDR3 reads CASSLEGPHLPYEQYF. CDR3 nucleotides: TGCGCCAGCAGCTTGGAGGGGCCCCACTTGCCTTACGAGCAGTACTTC.

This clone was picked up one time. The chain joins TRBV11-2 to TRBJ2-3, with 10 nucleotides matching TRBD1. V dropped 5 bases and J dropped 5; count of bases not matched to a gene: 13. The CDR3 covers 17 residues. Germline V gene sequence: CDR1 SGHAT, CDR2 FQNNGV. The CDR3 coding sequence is TGTGCCAGCAGCAACCCCGACCCGGGACAGGGGATAGATACGCAGTATTTT. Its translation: CASSNPDPGQGIDTQYF.

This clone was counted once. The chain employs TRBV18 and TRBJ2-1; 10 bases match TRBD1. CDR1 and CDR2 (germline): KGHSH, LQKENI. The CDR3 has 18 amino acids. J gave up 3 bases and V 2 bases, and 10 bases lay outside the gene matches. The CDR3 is CASSPFPGQGKDYNEQFF. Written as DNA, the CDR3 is TGTGCCAGCTCACCATTTCCGGGACAGGGGAAGGACTACAATGAGCAGTTCTTC.

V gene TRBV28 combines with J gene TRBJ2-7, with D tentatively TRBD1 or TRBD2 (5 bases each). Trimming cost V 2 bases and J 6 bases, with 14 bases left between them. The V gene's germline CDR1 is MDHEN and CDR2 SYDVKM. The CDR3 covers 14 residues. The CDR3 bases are TGTGCCAGCAGTTTAGGGGGTACCGGCCGCGAGCAGTACTTC. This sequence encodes CASSLGGTGREQYF.

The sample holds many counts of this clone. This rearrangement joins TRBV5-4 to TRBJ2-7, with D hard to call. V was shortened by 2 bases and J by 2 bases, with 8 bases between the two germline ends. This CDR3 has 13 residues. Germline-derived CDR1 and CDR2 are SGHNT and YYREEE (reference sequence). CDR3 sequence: CASSFGLAYEQYF. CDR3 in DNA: TGTGCCAGCAGCTTTGGGCTAGCCTACGAGCAGTACTTC.

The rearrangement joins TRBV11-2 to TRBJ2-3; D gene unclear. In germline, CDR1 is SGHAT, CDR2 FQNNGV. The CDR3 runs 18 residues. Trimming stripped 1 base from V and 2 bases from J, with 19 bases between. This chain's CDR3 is CASSLVFYAQCSTDTQYF. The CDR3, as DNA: TGTGCCAGCAGCTTAGTATTCTACGCACAGTGCTCCACAGATACGCAGTATTTT.

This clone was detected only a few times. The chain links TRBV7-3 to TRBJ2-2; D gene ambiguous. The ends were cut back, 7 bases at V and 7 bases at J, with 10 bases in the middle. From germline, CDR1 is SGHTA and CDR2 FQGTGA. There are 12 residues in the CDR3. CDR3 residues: CASTPGIGELFF. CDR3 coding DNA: TGTGCCAGCACCCCCGGTATCGGGGAGCTGTTTTTT. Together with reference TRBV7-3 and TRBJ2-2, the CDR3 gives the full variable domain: GAGVSQTPSNKVTEKGKYVELRCDPISGHTALYWYRQSLGQGPEFLIYFQGTGAADDSGLPNDRFFAVRPEGSVSTLKIQRTERGDSAVYLCASTPGIGELFFGEGSRLTVL.

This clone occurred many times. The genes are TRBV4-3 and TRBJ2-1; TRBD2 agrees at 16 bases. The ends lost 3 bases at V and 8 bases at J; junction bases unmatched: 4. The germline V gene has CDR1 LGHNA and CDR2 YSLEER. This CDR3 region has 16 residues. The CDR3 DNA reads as TGCGCCAGCAGCCAGGGGACTAGCGGGAGGGTCGATGAGCAGTTCTTC. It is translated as CASSQGTSGRVDEQFF.

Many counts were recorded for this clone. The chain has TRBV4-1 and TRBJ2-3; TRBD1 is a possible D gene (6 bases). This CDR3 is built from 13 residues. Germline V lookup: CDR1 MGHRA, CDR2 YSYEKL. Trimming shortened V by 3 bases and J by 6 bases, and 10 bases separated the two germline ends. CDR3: CASSHNRVDTQYF. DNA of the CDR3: TGCGCCAGCAGCCATAACAGGGTGGATACGCAGTATTTT.

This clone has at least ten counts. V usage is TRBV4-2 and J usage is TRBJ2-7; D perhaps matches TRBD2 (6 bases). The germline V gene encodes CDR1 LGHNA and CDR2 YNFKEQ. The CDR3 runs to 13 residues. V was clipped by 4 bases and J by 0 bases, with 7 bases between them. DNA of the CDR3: TGTGCCAGCAGCCTGGAGGGCTCCTACGAGCAGTACTTC. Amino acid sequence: CASSLEGSYEQYF.

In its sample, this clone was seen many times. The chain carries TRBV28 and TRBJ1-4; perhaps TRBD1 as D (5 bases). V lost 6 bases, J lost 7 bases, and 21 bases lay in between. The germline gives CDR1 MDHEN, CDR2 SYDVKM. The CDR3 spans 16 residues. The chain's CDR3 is CASSPSPGGVGEKLFF. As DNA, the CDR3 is TGTGCCAGCAGCCCCTCTCCGGGGGGGGTCGGTGAAAAACTGTTTTTT. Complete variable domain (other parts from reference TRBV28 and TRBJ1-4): DVKVTQSSRYLVKRTGEKVFLECVQDMDHENMFWYRQDPGLGLRLIYFSYDVKMKEKGDIPEGYSVSREKKERFSLILESASTNQTSMYLCASSPSPGGVGEKLFFGSGTQLSVL.

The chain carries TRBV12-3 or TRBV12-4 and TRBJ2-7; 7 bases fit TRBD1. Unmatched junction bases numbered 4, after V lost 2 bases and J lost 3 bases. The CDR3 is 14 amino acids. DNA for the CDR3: TGTGCCAGCAGTTTAAGGGACAGTCTCTACGAGCAGTACTTC. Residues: CASSLRDSLYEQYF.

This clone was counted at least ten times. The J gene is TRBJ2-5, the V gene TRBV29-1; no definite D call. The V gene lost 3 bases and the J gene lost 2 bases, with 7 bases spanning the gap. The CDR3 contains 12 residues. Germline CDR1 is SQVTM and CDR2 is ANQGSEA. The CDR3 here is CSVDPVQETQYF. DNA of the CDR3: TGCAGCGTTGACCCAGTTCAAGAGACCCAGTACTTC. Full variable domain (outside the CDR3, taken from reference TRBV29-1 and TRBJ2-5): SAVISQKPSRDICQRGTSLTIQCQVDSQVTMMFWYRQQPGQSLTLIATANQGSEATYESGFVIDKFPISRPNLTFSTLTVSNMSPEDSSIYLCSVDPVQETQYFGPGTRLLVL.

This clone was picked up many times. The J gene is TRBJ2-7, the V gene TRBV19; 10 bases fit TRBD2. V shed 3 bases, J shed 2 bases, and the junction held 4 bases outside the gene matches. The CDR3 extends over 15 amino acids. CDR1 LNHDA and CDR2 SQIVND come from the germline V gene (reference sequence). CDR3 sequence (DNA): TGTGCCAGTAGTATTGGAGGACTAGCGGCCTACGAGCAGTACTTC. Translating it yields CASSIGGLAAYEQYF.

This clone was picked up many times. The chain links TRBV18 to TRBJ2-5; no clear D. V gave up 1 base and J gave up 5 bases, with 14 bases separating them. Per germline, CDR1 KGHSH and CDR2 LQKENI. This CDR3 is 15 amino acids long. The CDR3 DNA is TGTGCCAGCTCACCACGAACGGGTAGTTGGGAGACCCAGTACTTC. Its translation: CASSPRTGSWETQYF.

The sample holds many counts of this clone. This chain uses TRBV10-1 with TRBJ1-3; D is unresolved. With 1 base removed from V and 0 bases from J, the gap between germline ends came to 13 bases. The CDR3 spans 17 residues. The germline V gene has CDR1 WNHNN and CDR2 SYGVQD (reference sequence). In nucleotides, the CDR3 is TGCGCCAGCAGTGAGTTGGGAGGGAAGAGCTCTGGAAACACCATATATTTT. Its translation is CASSELGGKSSGNTIYF.

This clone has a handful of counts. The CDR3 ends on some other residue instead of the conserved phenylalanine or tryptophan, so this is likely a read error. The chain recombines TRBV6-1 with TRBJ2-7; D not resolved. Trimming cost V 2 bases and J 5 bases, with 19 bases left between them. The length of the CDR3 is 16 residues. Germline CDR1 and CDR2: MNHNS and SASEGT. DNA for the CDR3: TGTGCCAGCAGTGAACACCCCCCCCTCCAGTCCAACGAGCAGTACCTC. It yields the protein CASSEHPPLQSNEQYL.

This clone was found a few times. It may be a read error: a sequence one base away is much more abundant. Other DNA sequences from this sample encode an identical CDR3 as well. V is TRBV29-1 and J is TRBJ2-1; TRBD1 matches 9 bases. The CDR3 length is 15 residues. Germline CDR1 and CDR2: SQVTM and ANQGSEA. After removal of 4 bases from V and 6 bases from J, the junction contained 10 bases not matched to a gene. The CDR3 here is CSVAPSDRGGNEQFF. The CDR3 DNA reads TGCAGCGTTGCCCCTTCGGACAGGGGCGGCAATGAGCAGTTCTTC.

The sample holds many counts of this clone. The CDR3 spells CAWSGGLAASYEQYF. In nucleotides, the CDR3 is TGTGCCTGGAGCGGCGGACTAGCGGCGTCCTACGAGCAGTACTTC. This chain connects TRBV30 to TRBJ2-7, with TRBD2 matching 10 bases. CDR3 size: 15 residues. V was pared by 3 bases and J by 1 base, with 6 bases of the junction left unmatched. Germline V gene data show CDR1 as GTSNPN and CDR2 as SVGIG (reference sequence).

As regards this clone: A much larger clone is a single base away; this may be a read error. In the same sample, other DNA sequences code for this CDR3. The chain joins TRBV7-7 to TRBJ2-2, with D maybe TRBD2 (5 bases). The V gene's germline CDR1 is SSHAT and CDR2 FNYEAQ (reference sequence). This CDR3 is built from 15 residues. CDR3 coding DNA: TGTGCTAGCAGCTTAAATGGGTTAGCGACCGGGGAGCTGTTTTTT. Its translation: CASSLNGLATGELFF. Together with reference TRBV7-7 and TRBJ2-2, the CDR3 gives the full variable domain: GAGVSQSPRYKVTKRGQDVTLRCDPISSHATLYWYQQALGQGPEFLTYFNYEAQPDKSGLPSDRFSAERPEGSISTLTIQRTEQRDSAMYRCASSLNGLATGELFFGEGSRLTVL.

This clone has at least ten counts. CDR3 sequence reads: CASSWRANQETQYF. CDR3 sequence (DNA): TGTGCCAGCAGCTGGAGAGCGAACCAAGAGACCCAGTACTTC. The gene calls are TRBV7-2 and TRBJ2-5; the D is unclear. V lost 4 bases and J lost 0, with 9 bases in between. Germline V gene lookup returns CDR1 SGHTA and CDR2 FQGNSA. The CDR3 covers 14 residues.

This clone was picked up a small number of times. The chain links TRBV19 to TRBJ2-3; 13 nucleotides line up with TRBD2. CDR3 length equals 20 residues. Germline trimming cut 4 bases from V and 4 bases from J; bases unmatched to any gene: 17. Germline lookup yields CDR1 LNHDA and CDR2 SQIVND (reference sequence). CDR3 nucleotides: TGTGCCAGTAGTACAGAGAGGACTAGCGGGAGATTGGTTCGCGCAGATACGCAGTATTTT. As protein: CASSTERTSGRLVRADTQYF.

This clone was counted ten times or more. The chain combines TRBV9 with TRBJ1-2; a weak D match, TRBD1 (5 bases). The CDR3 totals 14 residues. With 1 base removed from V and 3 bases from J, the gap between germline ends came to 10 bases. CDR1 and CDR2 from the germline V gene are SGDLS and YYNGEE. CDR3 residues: CASSVNQGDYGYTF. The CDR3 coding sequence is TGTGCCAGCAGCGTAAATCAGGGAGACTATGGCTACACCTTC.

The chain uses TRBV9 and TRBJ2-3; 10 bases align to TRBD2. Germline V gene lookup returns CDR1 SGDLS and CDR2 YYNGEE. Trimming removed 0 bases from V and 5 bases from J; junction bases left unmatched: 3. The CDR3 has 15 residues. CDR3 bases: TGTGCCAGCAGCGTAGAAGGGACTAGCGTAGATACGCAGTATTTT. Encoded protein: CASSVEGTSVDTQYF.

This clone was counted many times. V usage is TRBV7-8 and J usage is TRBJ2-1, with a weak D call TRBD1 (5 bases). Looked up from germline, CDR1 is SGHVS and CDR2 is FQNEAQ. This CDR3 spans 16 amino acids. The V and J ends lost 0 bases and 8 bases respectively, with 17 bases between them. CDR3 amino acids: CASSLARSLQGDEQFF. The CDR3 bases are TGTGCCAGCAGCTTAGCTCGGAGCCTCCAAGGGGATGAGCAGTTCTTC.

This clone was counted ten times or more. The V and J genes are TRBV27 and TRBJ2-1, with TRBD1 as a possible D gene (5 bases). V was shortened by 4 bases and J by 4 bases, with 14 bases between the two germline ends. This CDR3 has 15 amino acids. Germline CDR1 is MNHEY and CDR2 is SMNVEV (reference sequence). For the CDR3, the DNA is TGTGCCAGCAGTTGGAAGGGTTCAGGGTACAATGAGCAGTTCTTC. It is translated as CASSWKGSGYNEQFF.